This note documents a single T cell receptor (beta chain) sequence. Its specificity is not known. The CDR3 has 15 residues. With 6 bases removed from V and 0 bases from J, the gap between germline ends came to 11 bases. Per germline, CDR1 MDHEN and CDR2 SYDVKM. This record comes from a study of T cells in tumors after PD-1 blockade. Study as a whole: During anti-PD-1 treatment, some patients continued daily vismodegib 150 mg.

Study-wide points: Some novel exhausted tumor clones appeared in pre-treatment blood, suggesting peripheral recruitment.

TCRdb's copy holds only in-frame clones and misses some; the assay was immunoSEQ multiplex PCR. The sample holds roughly 33,000 clones, over 75% seen once. Genomic DNA template from tumor biopsies or peripheral blood, roughly 616 ng to 6,004 ng input. This sequence originates from a human donor with basal cell carcinoma. This rearrangement joins TRBV28 to TRBJ2-2; tentative D call: TRBD1 (6 bases). The sequenced sample was PBMCs, obtained before anti-PD-1 treatment. Written as DNA, the CDR3 is TGTGCCAGCAGCCTACAGGGCTCGAACACCGGGGAGCTGTTTTTT. Its translation: CASSLQGSNTGELFF.